This TCR beta chain was sequenced for a study of blood T cells in healthy people across ages. Worth noting for this clonotype: What it binds is unknown.

Isolated per sample were at least 7 million PBMCs. A second PCR of roughly 6 to 12 cycles used a sample-barcoded 5' primer and a J-beta primer mix. Via MiXCR, TCRdb re-called the 5' RACE reads, giving one row per CDR3 protein. The data show 600,000 to 850,000 distinct CDR3 sequences, about 42% seen once. Findings of the study overall: Observed TCR beta diversity per million T cells went down as age went up. This fall followed a roughly linear course with age. Researchers judged that diversity estimates from one million T cells fell short of true values.

V was cut by 10 bases and J by 2 bases, with 22 bases left in between. There are 16 residues in the CDR3. Germline assignment: CDR1 SGHVS and CDR2 FQNEAQ. This clonotype was sampled from a woman aged 60-75 years in good health. The sample was blood. This chain links TRBV7-8 with TRBJ2-3; TRBD1 might be the D (6 bases). The CDR3 spells CATFRGHSLITDTQYF. The CDR3 DNA sequence: TGTGCCACCTTTAGGGGACACTCCTTAATCACAGATACGCAGTATTTT.